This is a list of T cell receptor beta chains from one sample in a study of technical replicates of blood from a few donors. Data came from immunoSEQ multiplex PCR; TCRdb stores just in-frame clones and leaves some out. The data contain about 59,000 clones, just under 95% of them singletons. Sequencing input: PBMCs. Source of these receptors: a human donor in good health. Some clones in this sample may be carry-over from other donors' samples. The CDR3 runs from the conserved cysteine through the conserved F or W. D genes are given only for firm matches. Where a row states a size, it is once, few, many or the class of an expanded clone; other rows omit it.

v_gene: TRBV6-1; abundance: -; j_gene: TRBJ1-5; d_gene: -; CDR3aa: CASSESGNRNQPQHF; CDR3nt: TGTGCCAGCAGTGAGTCGGGGAATCGCAATCAGCCCCAGCATTTT
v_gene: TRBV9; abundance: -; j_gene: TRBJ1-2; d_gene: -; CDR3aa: CASSATTGFDGYTF; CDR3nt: TGTGCCAGCAGCGCCACTACAGGGTTCGATGGCTACACCTTC
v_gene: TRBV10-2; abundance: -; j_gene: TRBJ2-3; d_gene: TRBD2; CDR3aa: CASSELAGGPGTDTQYF; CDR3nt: TGCGCCAGCAGTGAACTAGCGGGGGGGCCTGGCACAGATACGCAGTATTTT
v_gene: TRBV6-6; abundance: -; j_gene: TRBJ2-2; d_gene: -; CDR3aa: CASSYSQGANTGELFF; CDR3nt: TGTGCCAGCAGTTACTCACAGGGAGCGAACACCGGGGAGCTGTTTTTT
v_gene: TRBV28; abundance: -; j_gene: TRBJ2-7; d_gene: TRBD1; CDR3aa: CASSSPGTGGYEQYF; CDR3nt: TGTGCCAGCAGTTCTCCCGGGACAGGGGGCTACGAGCAGTACTTC
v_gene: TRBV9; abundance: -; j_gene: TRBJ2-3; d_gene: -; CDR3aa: CASTRAGADTQYF; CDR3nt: TGTGCCAGCACCAGAGCAGGTGCGGATACGCAGTATTTT
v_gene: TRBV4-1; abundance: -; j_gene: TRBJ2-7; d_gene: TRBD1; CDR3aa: CASSQGPRGPYEQYF; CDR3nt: TGCGCCAGCAGCCAAGGCCCCAGGGGGCCCTACGAGCAGTACTTC
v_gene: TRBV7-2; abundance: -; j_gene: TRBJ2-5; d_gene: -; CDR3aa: CASNPGGRRETQYF; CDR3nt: TGTGCCAGCAACCCAGGAGGGCGGCGGGAGACCCAGTACTTC
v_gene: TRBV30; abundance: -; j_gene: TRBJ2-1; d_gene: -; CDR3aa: CAWSLEYEQFF; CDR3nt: TGTGCCTGGAGCCTAGAGTATGAGCAGTTCTTC
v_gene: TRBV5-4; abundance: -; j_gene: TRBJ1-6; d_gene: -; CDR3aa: CASIERSGSGNSPLHF; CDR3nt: TGTGCCAGCATCGAGCGCTCCGGGTCCGGTAATTCACCCCTCCACTTT
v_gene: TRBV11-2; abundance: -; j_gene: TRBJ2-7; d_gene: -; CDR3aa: CASSLDRVGEQYF; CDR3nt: TGTGCCAGCAGCTTAGACAGGGTCGGAGAGCAGTACTTC
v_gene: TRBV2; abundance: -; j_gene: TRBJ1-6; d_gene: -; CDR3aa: CASQRSYNSPLHF; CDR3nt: TGTGCCAGCCAGAGGAGTTATAATTCACCCCTCCACTTT
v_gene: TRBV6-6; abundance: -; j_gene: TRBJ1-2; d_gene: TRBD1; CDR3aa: CASSKQGASGGYTF; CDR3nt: TGTGCCAGCAGTAAACAGGGGGCTTCGGGTGGCTACACCTTC
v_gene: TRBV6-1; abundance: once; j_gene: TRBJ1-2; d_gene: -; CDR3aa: CASSDSRVGGYTF; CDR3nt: TGTGCCAGCAGTGACAGCAGGGTTGGTGGCTACACCTTC
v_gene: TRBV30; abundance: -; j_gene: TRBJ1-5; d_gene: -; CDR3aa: CAWSVRRNQPQHF; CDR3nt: TGTGCCTGGAGTGTACGCAGAAATCAGCCCCAGCATTTT
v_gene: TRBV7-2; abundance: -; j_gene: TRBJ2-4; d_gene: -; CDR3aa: CASSLSWYRGSRKNIQYF; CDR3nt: TGTGCCAGCAGCTTATCCTGGTATCGAGGGAGCCGCAAAAACATTCAGTACTTC
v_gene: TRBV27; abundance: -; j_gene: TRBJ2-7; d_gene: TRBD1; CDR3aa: CASSPWTGGRDEQYF; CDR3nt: TGTGCCAGCAGTCCCTGGACAGGGGGTCGGGACGAGCAGTACTTC
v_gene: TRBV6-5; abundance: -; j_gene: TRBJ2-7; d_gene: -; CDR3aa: CASSRSMPPTYEQYF; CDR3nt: TGTGCCAGCAGTCGTAGTATGCCCCCTACCTACGAGCAGTACTTC
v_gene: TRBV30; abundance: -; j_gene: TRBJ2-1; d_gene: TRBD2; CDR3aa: CAWSPAPGGSYNEQFF; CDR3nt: TGTGCCTGGAGTCCAGCCCCGGGAGGGAGTTACAATGAGCAGTTCTTC
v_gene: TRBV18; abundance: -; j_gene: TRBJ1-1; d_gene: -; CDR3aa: CASYQGHGNTEAFF; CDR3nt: TGTGCCAGCTACCAGGGACACGGGAACACTGAAGCTTTCTTT
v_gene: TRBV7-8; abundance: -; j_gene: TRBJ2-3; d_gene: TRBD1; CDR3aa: CASSVGQGARADTQYF; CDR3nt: TGTGCCAGCAGCGTCGGACAGGGGGCTAGAGCAGATACGCAGTATTTT
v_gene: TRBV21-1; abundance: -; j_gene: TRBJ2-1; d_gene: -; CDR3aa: CASSFREGLHEQFF; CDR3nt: TGTGCCAGCAGCTTCCGGGAGGGCCTTCATGAGCAGTTCTTC
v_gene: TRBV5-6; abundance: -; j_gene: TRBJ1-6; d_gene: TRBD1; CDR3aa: CASSLAGKTGGTSPLHF; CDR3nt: TGTGCCAGCAGCTTGGCAGGAAAGACAGGGGGGACTTCACCCCTCCACTTT
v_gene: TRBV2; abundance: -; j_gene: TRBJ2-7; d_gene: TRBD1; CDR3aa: CASSQTGPPIEQYF; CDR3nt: TGTGCCAGCAGTCAGACAGGGCCCCCCATCGAGCAGTACTTC
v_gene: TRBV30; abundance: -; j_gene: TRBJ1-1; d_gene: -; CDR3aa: CAWSIDSMNTEAFF; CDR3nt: TGTGCCTGGAGTATCGACAGCATGAACACTGAAGCTTTCTTT
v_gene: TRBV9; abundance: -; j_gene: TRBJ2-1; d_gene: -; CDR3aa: CASSVGLESTREQFF; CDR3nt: TGTGCCAGCAGCGTAGGACTAGAATCTACAAGAGAGCAGTTCTTC
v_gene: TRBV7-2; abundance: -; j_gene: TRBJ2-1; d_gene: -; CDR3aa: CASSLMGRQFF; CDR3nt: TGTGCCAGCAGCTTAATGGGCAGGCAGTTCTTC
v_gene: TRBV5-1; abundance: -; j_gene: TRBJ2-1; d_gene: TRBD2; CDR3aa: CASSLGASGYNEQFF; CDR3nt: TGCGCCAGCAGCTTGGGGGCTAGCGGGTACAATGAGCAGTTCTTC
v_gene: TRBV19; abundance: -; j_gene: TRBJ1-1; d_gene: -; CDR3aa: CASRPRDTNTEAFF; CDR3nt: TGTGCCAGTAGGCCTCGGGACACCAACACTGAAGCTTTCTTT
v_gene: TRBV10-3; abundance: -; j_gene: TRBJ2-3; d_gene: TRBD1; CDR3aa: CAIQRTGDTDTQYF; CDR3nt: TGTGCCATTCAGAGGACAGGGGACACAGATACGCAGTATTTT
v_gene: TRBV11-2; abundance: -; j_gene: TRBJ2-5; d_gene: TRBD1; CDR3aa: CASSTYRGRGETQYF; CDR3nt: TGTGCCAGCAGCACATACAGGGGGCGGGGAGAGACCCAGTACTTC
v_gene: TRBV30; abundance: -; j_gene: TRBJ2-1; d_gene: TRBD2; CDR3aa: CAWSSGLAGEMVF; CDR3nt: TGTGCCTGGAGTTCAGGACTAGCGGGAGAGATGGTCTTC
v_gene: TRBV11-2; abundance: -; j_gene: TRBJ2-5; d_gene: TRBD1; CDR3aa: CASSLGSPGGQETQYF; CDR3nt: TGTGCCAGCAGCTTAGGGTCCCCAGGGGGCCAAGAGACCCAGTACTTC
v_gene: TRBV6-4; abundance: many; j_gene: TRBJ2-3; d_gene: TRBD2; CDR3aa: CASSETGGGATDTQYF; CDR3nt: TGTGCCAGCAGTGAGACGGGCGGGGGGGCCACAGATACGCAGTATTTT
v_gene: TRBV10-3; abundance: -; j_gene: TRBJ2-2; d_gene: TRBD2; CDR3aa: CAISHPGLAVTGELFF; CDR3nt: TGTGCCATCAGTCACCCGGGACTAGCGGTCACCGGGGAGCTGTTTTTT
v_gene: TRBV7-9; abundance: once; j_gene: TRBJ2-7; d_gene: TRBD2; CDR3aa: CASSLNAGTRNEQYF; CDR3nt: TGTGCCAGCAGCTTGAATGCCGGGACTAGGAACGAGCAGTACTTC
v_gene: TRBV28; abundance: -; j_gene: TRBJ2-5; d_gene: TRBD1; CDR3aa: CASSLLQGNQETQYF; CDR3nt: TGTGCCAGCAGTTTATTACAGGGGAACCAAGAGACCCAGTACTTC
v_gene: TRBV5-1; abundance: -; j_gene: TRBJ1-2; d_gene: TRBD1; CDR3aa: CASSPDGQGGYGYTF; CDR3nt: TGCGCCAGCAGCCCGGATGGACAGGGAGGCTATGGCTACACCTTC
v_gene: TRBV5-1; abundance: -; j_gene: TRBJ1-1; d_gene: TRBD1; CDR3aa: CASSLGDRGRIEAFF; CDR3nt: TGCGCCAGCAGCTTGGGGGACAGGGGGCGGATTGAAGCTTTCTTT
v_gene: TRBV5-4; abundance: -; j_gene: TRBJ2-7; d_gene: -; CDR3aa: CASSQGGTGSYEQYF; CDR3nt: TGTGCCAGCAGTCAGGGTGGGACTGGATCCTACGAGCAGTACTTC
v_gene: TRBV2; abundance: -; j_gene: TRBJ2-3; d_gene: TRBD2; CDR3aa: CAILAGGSTDTQYF; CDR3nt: TGTGCCATTCTGGCGGGGGGGAGCACAGATACGCAGTATTTT
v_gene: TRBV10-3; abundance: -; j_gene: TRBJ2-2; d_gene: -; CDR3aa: CAISEGEPGTKSGELFF; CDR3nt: TGTGCCATCAGTGAGGGGGAGCCAGGGACAAAGAGCGGGGAGCTGTTTTTT
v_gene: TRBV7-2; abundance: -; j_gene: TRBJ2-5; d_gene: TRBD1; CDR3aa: CASSLVTGEETQYF; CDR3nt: TGTGCCAGCAGCTTAGTGACAGGGGAAGAGACCCAGTACTTC
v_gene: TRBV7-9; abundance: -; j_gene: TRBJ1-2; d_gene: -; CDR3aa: CASSLGVGSENYGYTF; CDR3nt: TGTGCCAGCAGCCTAGGGGTGGGCAGTGAAAACTATGGCTACACCTTC
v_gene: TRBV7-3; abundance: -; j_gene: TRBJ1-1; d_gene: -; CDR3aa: CASSLGPRSTEAFF; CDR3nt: TGTGCCAGCAGCTTAGGCCCTCGGAGCACTGAAGCTTTCTTT
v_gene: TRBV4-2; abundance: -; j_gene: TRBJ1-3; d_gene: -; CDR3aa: CASSQLLGLSSGNTIYF; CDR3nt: TGTGCCAGCAGCCAACTCCTGGGCTTAAGCTCTGGAAACACCATATATTTT
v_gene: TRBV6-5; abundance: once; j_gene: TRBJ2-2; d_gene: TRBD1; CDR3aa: CASTPGGTGELFF; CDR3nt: TGTGCCAGCACCCCAGGGGGAACCGGGGAGCTGTTTTTT